The clone carrying this TCR beta chain is identified as medium-sized from frequency. As yet, its antigen is unknown. This sample was taken from a study of synovial regulatory T cells in juvenile arthritis. Study conclusions and caveats: Synovial Tregs shared more CDR3 sequences with iaTregs than other blood Tregs. Inflammation-associated Treg cells in blood had less TCR diversity than the remaining blood Treg cells.

The CDR3 covers 16 residues. No DNA has been recorded. Germline CDR1 reads LNHDA; CDR2 reads SQIVND (reference sequence). Method: immunoSEQ multiplex PCR; TCRdb's copy keeps in-frame clones and lacks some. The table counts 7,500 to 10,000 clones; under 2.5% lies in the top ten. Median age about 11 years (about 2.1-25); median disease duration about seven years (0.2-19.1). This TCR was recovered from a donor aged 2-35 years with juvenile idiopathic arthritis. This chain uses TRBV19 with TRBJ2-7; TCRdb's D call of TRBD2 is untestable without DNA. Sequencing was done on a sample of Treg cells from blood. Subset given: remaining (HLA-DR-negative) circulating blood Treg cells. Here the CDR3 reads CASSTPRGAPSYEQYF.